This TCR beta chain was captured in a study of T cell responses to AZD1222 COVID-19 vaccine (dated by TCRdb to about 2021). Broadly, across the study: A total of just over 230 trial participants underwent TCR sequencing, of whom nearly 210 had received two doses of AZD1222 and 26 had received two doses of the MenACWY control vaccine. Enrollment into the trials was organized by age into subgroups of 18-55, 56-69 and 70-plus years, and those subgroups contained about 160, 30 and 59 TCR-sequenced participants, respectively. General findings and caveats noted by the study authors: The whole spike protein was spanned by vaccine-associated CD4 TCRs, and dominant responses were seen in regions 160-218 and 743-854. Conclusions about previously exposed vaccinees are limited because only six or seven AZD1222 recipients were SARS-CoV-2 seropositive at baseline. Participants were mostly white British and included more females than males, and it was suggested by the authors that clonal diversity may have been underestimated. The 56-69-year group was small, and its depth increase did not reach significance, likely because of low power. Nearly half of unique spike-specific TCRs reportedly recognized epitopes outside regions mutated in the B.1.351 and B.1.1.7 variants. After two AZD1222 doses, both the breadth and the depth of spike-specific TCRs were significantly higher than at day 0 and than in MenACWY recipients. Because no day 14 peak-response samples were available, repertoires were characterized only after the peak T cell response.

The time point label, read with the paper, signifies: about 28 days (+/-7) after the second vaccine dose. AZD1222 recipients given second doses at about 4 weeks or at about 12 weeks were pooled, since spike-specific TCR depth and breadth were not found to differ between the two schedules. The vaccinee samples were drawn from two UK trials, COV001 and COV002, one of which was a single-blind randomized controlled phase 2/3 trial testing AZD1222 (ChAdOx1 nCoV-19) in healthy adults. Trial participant PBMC samples were collected at day 0 and day 28 after the second dose for TCRbeta chain sequencing. The CDR3 regions of human TCRbeta chains were analyzed by immunosequencing. From the authors' description of their analysis: Repertoire TCRs were matched against a reference library of SARS-CoV-2-specific TCRs generated with the MIRA antigen-specificity platform. Breadth was defined as the fraction of unique TCRs that were SARS-CoV-2-associated, and depth was defined as the fraction of total T cells that were SARS-CoV-2-associated. Each spike-specific TCR was assigned to its reactive spike region and to a CD4 or CD8 class using the MIRA data. Log10-transformed breadth and depth values were compared by one-way ANOVA with Sidak's multiple comparisons tests. This is the immuneACCESS table as TCRdb keeps it, with only in-frame sequences that have V and J called. A part of the clones is gone; compared with another copy, unresolved V genes explain less than half, and the rest is unexplained. D and trimming were read from the DNA, whereas the V and J calls and clone size are those reported in that table. The sample contains fewer than 100,000 clones, about nine tenths of them found a single time. Approximately 1.3% of the sample belongs to the ten largest clones.

A word on this clone: Which antigen it targets is not known. No base quality values were provided; no much bigger clone lies one nucleotide off.

The CDR3, cysteine through phenylalanine, is 14 amino acids long. Only CDR3 DNA remains: 42 bases, in frame from the first base. At the junction V is shortened by 8 bases and J by 6 bases, with 16 bases in between. The germline V gene provides CDR1 MDHEN and CDR2 SYDVKM. The source material was peripheral blood, sampled 28 days after the second AZD1222 dose. Recombination connected TRBV28 to TRBJ1-4; TRBD1 is a weak D gene call, 6 bases matching. This sequence originates from an adult who received the AZD1222 COVID-19 vaccine. DNA sequence: TGTGCCAGCGGCCAGACAGGCCAAGATGAAAAACTGTTTTTT. Translation gives CASGQTGQDEKLFF.